The TCR beta chain described here comes from a study of blood T cell repertoires in COVID-19. Turning to the study itself: Italy, Spain and the United States were the sources of the convalescent and acute COVID-19 samples.

This CDR3 region has 11 residues. Trimming stripped 10 bases from V and 6 bases from J, with 10 bases between. The germline V gene encodes CDR1 SNHLY and CDR2 FYNNEI. In the original processing: Estimated nucleated cell counts came from reference gene primer amplification. The assay was immunoSEQ multiplex PCR, and TCRdb's table has in-frame clones only and misses some. V, J and clone size derive from that table, while D and trimming were established from the DNA sequence. The sample lists roughly 220,000 clones; 70% to 85% were seen once. V is TRBV2 and J is TRBJ2-1; D ambiguous. The TCR sequence derives from a man aged 35 to 55 who had recovered from COVID-19. The sequencing input was PBMCs or T cells enriched from blood (not recorded which). The DNA of the CDR3 is TGTGCCACCCAACAGAGCAATGAGCAGTTCTTC. It translates to CATQQSNEQFF.